This note documents a single T cell receptor beta chain sequence. The sample belongs to a study of blood T cell repertoires in COVID-19. Original processing methods: Quantification of nucleated cells was approximated via reference gene primer amplification. Clones were read by immunoSEQ multiplex PCR, and TCRdb kept only the in-frame ones, dropping some. V and J calls and clone size are those listed in that table; D and trimming were worked out from the DNA. Seen here are tens of thousands of clones, around 83% observed once, and the top ten hold approximately 5.3%. V shed 2 bases and J shed 7 bases, with 5 bases lying between them. The CDR3 extends over 12 amino acids. The germline V gene encodes CDR1 MDHEN and CDR2 SYDVKM.

The V and J genes are TRBV28 and TRBJ1-4; D is ambiguous. The clonotype comes from a man aged 50-60 years with active COVID-19. Input material: peripheral blood. The CDR3 region has the DNA TGTGCCAGCAGTTTAGTGGCTGAAAAACTGTTTTTT. This sequence encodes CASSLVAEKLFF.